Listed below are T cell receptor beta chains from one sample, sequenced in a study of blood T cell repertoires in COVID-19. The method was immunoSEQ multiplex PCR; TCRdb's version includes in-frame clones alone and lacks a portion of them. The sample holds approximately 100,000 clones; 85% to 90% are singletons and the top ten take approximately 1.1%. Sequenced: peripheral blood. The receptor source for this set is a human donor in a cohort sampled during active COVID-19. Both conserved end residues are part of each CDR3. The order of the fields is D gene, V gene, clone size, J gene, CDR3 DNA, CDR3 protein. D genes are given only for firm matches. Only part of the rows carry a size: once, few, many, or a class if the clone is expanded.

D: -
V: TRBV6-5
size: -
J: TRBJ2-5
DNA: TGTGCCAGCAGTTACTATGGCAGACAAGAGACCCAGTACTTC
CDR3: CASSYYGRQETQYF

D: TRBD1
V: TRBV9
size: -
J: TRBJ1-1
DNA: TGTGCCAGCAGCGTAGAAGGCGACAGGGTGAACACTGAAGCTTTCTTT
CDR3: CASSVEGDRVNTEAFF

D: -
V: TRBV13
size: -
J: TRBJ2-7
DNA: TGTGCCAGCAGCTTACGTTCCTACGAGCAGTACTTC
CDR3: CASSLRSYEQYF

D: -
V: TRBV6-2/TRBV6-3
size: -
J: TRBJ2-3
DNA: TGTGCCAGCAGTTACCCTAGGTGGGGCACAGATACGCAGTATTTT
CDR3: CASSYPRWGTDTQYF

D: TRBD1
V: TRBV6-5
size: once
J: TRBJ1-6
DNA: TGTGCCAGCAGTAATAACAGGGGACTTAGATCACCCCTCCACTTT
CDR3: CASSNNRGLRSPLHF

D: -
V: TRBV18
size: once
J: TRBJ1-2
DNA: TGTGCCAGCTCACCGGGACTGAAGAGGAACTATGGCTACACCTTC
CDR3: CASSPGLKRNYGYTF

D: -
V: TRBV6-6
size: -
J: TRBJ2-2
DNA: TGTGCCAGCAGCCGCAGGGGGAACACCGGGGAGCTGTTTTTT
CDR3: CASSRRGNTGELFF

D: -
V: TRBV25-1
size: -
J: TRBJ2-7
DNA: TGTGCCAGCAGTGGTGCGTCGGCCTACGAGCAGTACTTC
CDR3: CASSGASAYEQYF

D: TRBD2
V: TRBV28
size: -
J: TRBJ2-7
DNA: TGTGCCAGCAGTTTAAGGAGCGGGAGGTTCTACGAGCAGTACTTC
CDR3: CASSLRSGRFYEQYF

D: TRBD1
V: TRBV11-3
size: -
J: TRBJ1-2
DNA: TGTGCCAGCAGCGCCCGACAGGGAGGTTTCGGATATGGCTACACCTTC
CDR3: CASSARQGGFGYGYTF

D: -
V: TRBV5-6
size: -
J: TRBJ2-7
DNA: TGTGCCAGCAGCTTACCGACTACATCGGGCTCCTACGAGCAGTACTTC
CDR3: CASSLPTTSGSYEQYF

D: -
V: TRBV6-6
size: -
J: TRBJ2-1
DNA: TGTGCCAGCAGTCAGGGAGGTGAGCAGTTCTTC
CDR3: CASSQGGEQFF

D: TRBD1
V: TRBV10-3
size: -
J: TRBJ1-5
DNA: TGTGCCATCAGTGGGGGACAGGGTGGAAATCAGCCCCAGCATTTT
CDR3: CAISGGQGGNQPQHF

D: TRBD1
V: TRBV7-2
size: -
J: TRBJ1-5
DNA: TGTGCCAGCGCCCTCCAGGGGGGAAGCAATCAGCCCCAGCATTTT
CDR3: CASALQGGSNQPQHF

D: TRBD2
V: TRBV24-1
size: -
J: TRBJ2-3
DNA: TGTGCCACCACCAGCGGGGGGTCAGATACGCAGTATTTT
CDR3: CATTSGGSDTQYF

D: -
V: TRBV28
size: -
J: TRBJ1-6
DNA: TGTGCCAGCAGGATGTTGCTGAGTCTTAATTCACCCCTCCACTTT
CDR3: CASRMLLSLNSPLHF